The clone carrying this T cell receptor (beta chain) occurred many times. Its antigen is currently unknown. The data are from a study of blood T cells in healthy people across ages. Study-level results: There were more naive CD4+ cells and higher diversity in long-lived donors than in aged donors.

Trimming took 3 bases from V and 2 from J, leaving 14 bases between them. The CDR3 sequence is 16 residues long. CDR1 is SGHTA and CDR2 is FQGNSA in the germline V gene. Primers used in a second PCR of about 7 to 12 cycles were a sample-barcoded 5' primer and a J-beta primer mix. TCRdb used MiXCR to reprocess the 5' RACE reads, holding one entry per CDR3 protein. The table records roughly 1,500,000 distinct CDR3 sequences, roughly 32% of them present only once. The sequence was collected from a woman between 25 and 40 years old in good health. The chain employs TRBV7-2 and TRBJ2-1, with D tentatively TRBD1 or TRBD2 (5 bases each). Input material: blood. The CDR3 nucleotides are TGTGCCAGCAGCTTTTACGGGACCCAAACCTACAATGAGCAGTTCTTC. It codes for CASSFYGTQTYNEQFF. Using reference TRBV7-2 and TRBJ2-1 for the parts outside the CDR3, the full variable domain is GAGVSQSPSNKVTEKGKDVELRCDPISGHTALYWYRQSLGQGLEFLIYFQGNSAPDKSGLPSDRFSAERTGGSVSTLTIQRTQQEDSAVYLCASSFYGTQTYNEQFFGPGTRLTVL.